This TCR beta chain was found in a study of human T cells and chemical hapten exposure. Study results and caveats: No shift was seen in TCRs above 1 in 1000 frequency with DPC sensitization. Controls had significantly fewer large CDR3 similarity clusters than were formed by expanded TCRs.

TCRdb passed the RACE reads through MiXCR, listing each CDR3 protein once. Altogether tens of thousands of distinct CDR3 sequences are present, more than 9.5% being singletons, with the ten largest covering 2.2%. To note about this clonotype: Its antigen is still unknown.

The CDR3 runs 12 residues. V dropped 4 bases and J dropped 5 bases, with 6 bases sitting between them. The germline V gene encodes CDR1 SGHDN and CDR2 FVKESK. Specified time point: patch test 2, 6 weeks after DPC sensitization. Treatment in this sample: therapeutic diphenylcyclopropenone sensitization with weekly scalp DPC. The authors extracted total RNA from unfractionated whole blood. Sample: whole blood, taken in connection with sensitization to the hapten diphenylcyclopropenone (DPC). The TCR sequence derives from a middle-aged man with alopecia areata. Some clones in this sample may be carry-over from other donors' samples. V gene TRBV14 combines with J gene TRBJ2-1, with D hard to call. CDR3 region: CASSPTHNEQFF. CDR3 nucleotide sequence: TGTGCCAGCAGCCCGACCCACAATGAGCAGTTCTTC.